This T cell receptor (beta chain) was captured by sequencing in a study of blood T cell repertoires in COVID-19. Clones were read by immunoSEQ multiplex PCR, and TCRdb kept only the in-frame ones, dropping some. This sample yields about 340,000 clones, of which about 92% are seen a single time; approximately 18% belongs to the top ten. Ages ranged from roughly 18 to 100 years, with residence in some 25 US areas. Trimming at V came to 7 bases and at J to 5 bases, leaving 5 bases not matched to a gene. The germline CDR1 and CDR2 sequences are MNHEY and SVGAGI. CDR3 length equals 13 residues. Sequences were obtained from PBMCs or T cells enriched from blood (not recorded which). This receptor was taken from a woman under 40 who had recovered from COVID-19. The chain links TRBV6-5 to TRBJ1-2; TRBD1 agrees at 9 bases. This chain's CDR3 is CASKGTGKYGYTF. The CDR3 DNA reads as TGTGCCAGCAAGGGGACAGGGAAATATGGCTACACCTTC.